This record covers a single T cell receptor (beta chain). Its antigen is unidentified. The data belong to a study of Ad26.COV2.S vaccination and SARS-CoV-2 variants. Findings and caveats of the study: There was a possibility that the TCR breadth and depth analyses underestimated total T cell responses.

The CDR3 is 10 amino acids. V shed 8 bases and J shed 14 bases, with 16 bases lying between them. Germline lookup yields CDR1 GTSNPN and CDR2 SVGIG (reference sequence). As to treatment: some 19 received Ad26.COV2.S at low or high dose, single or two shots; about five received placebo; per-sample allocation not given. Collection of the samples took place on day 63 after the first injection of vaccine or placebo. Produced via immunoSEQ multiplex PCR; TCRdb's table is partial and in-frame only. Counted here are about 680,000 clones, more than 70% occurring once; the ten biggest clones make up about 1.5%.

The sample here was peripheral blood, taken in a trial of Ad26.COV2.S vaccine versus placebo. The sequence came from a person aged 18-65 years who received the Ad26.COV2.S COVID-19 vaccine or a placebo. The chain uses TRBV30 and TRBJ2-1; D is undetermined. The CDR3 reads CALTGPREFF. The CDR3 region has the DNA TGTGCCCTCACCGGCCCCCGCGAGTTCTTC.